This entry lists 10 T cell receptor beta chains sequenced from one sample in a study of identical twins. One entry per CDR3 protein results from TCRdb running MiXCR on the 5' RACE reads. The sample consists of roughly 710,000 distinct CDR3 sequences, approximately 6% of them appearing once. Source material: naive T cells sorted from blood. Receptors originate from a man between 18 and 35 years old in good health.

The CDR3 DNA is TGTGCCAGCAGCTTAGATCTAGCGGACAATGAGCAGTTCTTC. As protein: CASSLDLADNEQFF. The chain joins TRBV11-2 to TRBJ2-1; TRBD2 agrees at 7 bases. CDR3 size: 14 residues. Per the germline V gene, CDR1 is SGHAT and CDR2 is FQNNGV. Unmatched junction bases numbered 1, after V lost 0 bases and J lost 5 bases.

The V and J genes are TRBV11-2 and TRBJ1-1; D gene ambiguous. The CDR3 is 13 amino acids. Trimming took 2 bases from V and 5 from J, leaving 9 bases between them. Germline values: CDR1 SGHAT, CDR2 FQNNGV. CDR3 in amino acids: CASSLQSGTEAFF. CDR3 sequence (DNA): TGTGCCAGCAGCTTACAGTCGGGGACTGAAGCTTTCTTT.

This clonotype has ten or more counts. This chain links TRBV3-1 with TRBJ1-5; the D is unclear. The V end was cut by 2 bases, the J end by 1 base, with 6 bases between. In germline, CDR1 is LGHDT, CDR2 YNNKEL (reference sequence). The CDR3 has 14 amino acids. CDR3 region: CASSQPGSNQPQHF. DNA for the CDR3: TGTGCCAGCAGCCAACCAGGCAGCAATCAGCCCCAGCATTTT.

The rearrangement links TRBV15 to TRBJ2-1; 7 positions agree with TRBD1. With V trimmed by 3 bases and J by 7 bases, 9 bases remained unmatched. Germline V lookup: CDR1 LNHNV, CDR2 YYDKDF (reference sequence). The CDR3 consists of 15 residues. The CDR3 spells CATSSGQGVENEQFF. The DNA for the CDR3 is TGTGCCACCAGCAGCGGTCAGGGGGTTGAGAATGAGCAGTTCTTC.

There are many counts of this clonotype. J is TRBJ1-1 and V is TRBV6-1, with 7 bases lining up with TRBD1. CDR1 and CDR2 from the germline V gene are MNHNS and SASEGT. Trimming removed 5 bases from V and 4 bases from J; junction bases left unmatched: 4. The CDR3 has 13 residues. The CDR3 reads CASSKGQVTEAFF. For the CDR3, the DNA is TGTGCCAGCAGTAAAGGACAGGTCACTGAAGCTTTCTTT.

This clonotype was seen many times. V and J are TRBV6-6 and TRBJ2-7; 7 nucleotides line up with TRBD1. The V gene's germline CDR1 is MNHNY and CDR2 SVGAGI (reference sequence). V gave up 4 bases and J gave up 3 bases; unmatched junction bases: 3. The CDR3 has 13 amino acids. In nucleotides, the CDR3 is TGTGCCAGCAGTTCGGGACAGAGCTACGAGCAGTACTTC. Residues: CASSSGQSYEQYF.

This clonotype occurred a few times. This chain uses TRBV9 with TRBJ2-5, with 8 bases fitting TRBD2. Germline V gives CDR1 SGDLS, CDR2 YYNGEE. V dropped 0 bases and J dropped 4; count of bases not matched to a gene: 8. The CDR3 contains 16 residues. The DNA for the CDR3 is TGTGCCAGCAGCGTAGGGGCAGCGGGAGCTGGAGAGACCCAGTACTTC. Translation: CASSVGAAGAGETQYF.

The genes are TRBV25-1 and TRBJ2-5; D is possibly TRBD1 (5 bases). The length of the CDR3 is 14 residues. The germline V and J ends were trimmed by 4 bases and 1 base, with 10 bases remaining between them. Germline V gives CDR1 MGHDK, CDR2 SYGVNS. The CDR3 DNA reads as TGTGCCAGCAGTGCTTACAGGTTCCAAGAGACCCAGTACTTC. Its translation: CASSAYRFQETQYF.

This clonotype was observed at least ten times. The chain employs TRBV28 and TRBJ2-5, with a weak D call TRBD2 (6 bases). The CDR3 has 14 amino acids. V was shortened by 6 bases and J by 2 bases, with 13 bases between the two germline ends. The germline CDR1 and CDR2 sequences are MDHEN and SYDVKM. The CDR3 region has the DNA TGTGCCAGCAGAAAGGACTATCCGCAAGAGACCCAGTACTTC. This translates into CASRKDYPQETQYF.

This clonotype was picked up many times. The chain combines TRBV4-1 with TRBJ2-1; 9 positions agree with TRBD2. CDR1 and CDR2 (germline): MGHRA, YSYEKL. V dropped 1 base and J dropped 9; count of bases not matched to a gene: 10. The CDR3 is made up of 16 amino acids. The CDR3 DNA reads TGCGCCAGCAGCCAAGCGATAGCGGGAGTGGCGGGTGAGCAGTTCTTC. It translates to CASSQAIAGVAGEQFF.